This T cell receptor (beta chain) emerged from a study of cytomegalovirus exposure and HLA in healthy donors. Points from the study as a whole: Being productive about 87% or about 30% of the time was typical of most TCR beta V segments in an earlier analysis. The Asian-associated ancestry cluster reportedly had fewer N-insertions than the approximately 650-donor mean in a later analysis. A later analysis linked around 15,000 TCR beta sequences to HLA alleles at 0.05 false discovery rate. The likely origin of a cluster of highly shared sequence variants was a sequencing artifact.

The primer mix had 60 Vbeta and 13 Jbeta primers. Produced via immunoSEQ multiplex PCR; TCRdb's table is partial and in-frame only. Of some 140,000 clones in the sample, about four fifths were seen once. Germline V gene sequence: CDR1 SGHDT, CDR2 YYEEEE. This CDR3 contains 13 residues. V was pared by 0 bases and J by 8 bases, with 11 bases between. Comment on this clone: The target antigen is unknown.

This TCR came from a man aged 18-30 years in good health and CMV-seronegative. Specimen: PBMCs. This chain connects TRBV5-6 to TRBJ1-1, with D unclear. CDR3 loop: CASSLAPRAEAFF. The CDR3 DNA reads TGTGCCAGCAGCTTGGCCCCGAGAGCCGAAGCTTTCTTT.